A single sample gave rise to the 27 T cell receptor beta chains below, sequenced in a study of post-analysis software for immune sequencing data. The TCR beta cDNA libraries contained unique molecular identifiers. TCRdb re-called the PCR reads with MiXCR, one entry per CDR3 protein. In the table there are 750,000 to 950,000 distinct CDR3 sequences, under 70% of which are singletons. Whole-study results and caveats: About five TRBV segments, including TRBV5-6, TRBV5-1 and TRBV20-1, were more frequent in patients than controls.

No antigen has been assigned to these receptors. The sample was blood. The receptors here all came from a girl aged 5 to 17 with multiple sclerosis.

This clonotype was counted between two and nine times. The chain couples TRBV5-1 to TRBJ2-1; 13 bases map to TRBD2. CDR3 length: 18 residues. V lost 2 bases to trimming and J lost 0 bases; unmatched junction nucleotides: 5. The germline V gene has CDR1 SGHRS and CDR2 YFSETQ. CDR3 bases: TGCGCCAGCAGCTTCAGACTAGCGGGAGGCATCTCCTACAATGAGCAGTTCTTC. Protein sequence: CASSFRLAGGISYNEQFF.

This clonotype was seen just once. The CDR3 bases are TGTGCCAGCAGCTTTGTTAGTTGGGAGACCCAGTACTTC. Residues: CASSFVSWETQYF. V is TRBV11-2 and J is TRBJ2-5; D uncertain. The CDR3 sequence is 13 residues long. Germline CDR1 SGHAT, CDR2 FQNNGV. Trimming shortened V by 3 bases and J by 5 bases, and 10 bases separated the two germline ends.

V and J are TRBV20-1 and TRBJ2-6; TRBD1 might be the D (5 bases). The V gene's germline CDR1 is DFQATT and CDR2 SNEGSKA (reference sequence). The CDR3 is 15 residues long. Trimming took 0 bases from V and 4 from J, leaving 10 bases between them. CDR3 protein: CSARDGAAGANVLTF. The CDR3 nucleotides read TGCAGTGCTAGAGATGGGGCGGCCGGGGCCAACGTCCTGACTTTC.

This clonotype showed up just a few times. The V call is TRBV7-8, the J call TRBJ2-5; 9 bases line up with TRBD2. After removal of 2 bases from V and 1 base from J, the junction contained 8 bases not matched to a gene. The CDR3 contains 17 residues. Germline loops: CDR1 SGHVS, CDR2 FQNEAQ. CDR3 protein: CASSLWVSGGRQETQYF. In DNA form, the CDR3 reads TGTGCCAGCAGCTTATGGGTTAGCGGGGGACGCCAAGAGACCCAGTACTTC.

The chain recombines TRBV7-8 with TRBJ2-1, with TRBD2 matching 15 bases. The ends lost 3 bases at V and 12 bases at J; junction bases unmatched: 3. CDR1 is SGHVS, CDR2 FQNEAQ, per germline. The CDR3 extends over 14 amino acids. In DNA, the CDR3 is TGTGCCAGCAGCTTCGGGACTAGCGGGGGGAGGCAGTTCTTC. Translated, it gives CASSFGTSGGRQFF.

The CDR3 nucleotides read TGTGCCAGCAGCCGGGGACAGGTCAAGTATGGCTACACCTTC. Protein product: CASSRGQVKYGYTF. The rearrangement uses TRBV5-8 and TRBJ1-2; 8 positions agree with TRBD1. After removal of 4 bases from V and 5 bases from J, the junction contained 7 bases not matched to a gene. CDR1 and CDR2 (germline): SGHTS, YDEGEE. This CDR3 comprises 14 residues.

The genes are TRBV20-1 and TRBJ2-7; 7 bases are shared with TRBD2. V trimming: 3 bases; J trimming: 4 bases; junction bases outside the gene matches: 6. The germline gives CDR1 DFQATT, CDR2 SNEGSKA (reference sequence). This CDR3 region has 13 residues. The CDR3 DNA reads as TGCAGTGCTAGTCTCGCGGGAGCTTACGAGCAGTACTTC. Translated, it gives CSASLAGAYEQYF.

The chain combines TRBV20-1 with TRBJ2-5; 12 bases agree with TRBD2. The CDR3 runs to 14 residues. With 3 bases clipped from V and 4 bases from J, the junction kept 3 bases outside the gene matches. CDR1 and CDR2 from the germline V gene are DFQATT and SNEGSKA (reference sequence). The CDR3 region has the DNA TGCAGTGCTAGTCTACTAGCGGGAGGAGAGACCCAGTACTTC. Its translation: CSASLLAGGETQYF.

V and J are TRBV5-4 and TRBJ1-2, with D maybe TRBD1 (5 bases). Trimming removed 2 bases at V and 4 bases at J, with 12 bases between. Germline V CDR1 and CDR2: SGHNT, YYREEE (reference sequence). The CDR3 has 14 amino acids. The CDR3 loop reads CASSLEGPGYGYTF. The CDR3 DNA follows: TGTGCCAGCAGCTTAGAGGGGCCGGGCTATGGCTACACCTTC.

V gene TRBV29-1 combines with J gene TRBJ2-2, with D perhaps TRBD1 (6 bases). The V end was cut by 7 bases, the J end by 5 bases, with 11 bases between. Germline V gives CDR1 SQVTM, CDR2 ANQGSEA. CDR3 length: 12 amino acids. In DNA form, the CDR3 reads TGCAGCGCCGGTAGGGGGACCGGGGAGCTGTTTTTT. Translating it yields CSAGRGTGELFF.

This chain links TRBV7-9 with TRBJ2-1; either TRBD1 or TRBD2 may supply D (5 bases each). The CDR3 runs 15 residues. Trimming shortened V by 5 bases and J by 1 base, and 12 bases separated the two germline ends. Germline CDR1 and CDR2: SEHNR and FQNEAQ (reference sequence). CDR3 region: CASSTTGPSYNEQFF. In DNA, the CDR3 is TGTGCCAGCAGCACTACGGGGCCTTCCTACAATGAGCAGTTCTTC.

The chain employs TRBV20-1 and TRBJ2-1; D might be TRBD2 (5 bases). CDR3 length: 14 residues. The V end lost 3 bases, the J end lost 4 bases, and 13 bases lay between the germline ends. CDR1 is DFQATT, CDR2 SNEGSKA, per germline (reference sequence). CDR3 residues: CSASSEADYNEQFF. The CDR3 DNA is TGCAGTGCTAGCTCCGAAGCGGATTACAATGAGCAGTTCTTC.

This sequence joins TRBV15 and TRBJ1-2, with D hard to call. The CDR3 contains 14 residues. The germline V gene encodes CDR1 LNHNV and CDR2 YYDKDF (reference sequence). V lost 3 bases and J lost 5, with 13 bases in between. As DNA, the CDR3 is TGTGCCACCAGCAGGGCCCTGGGCAATTATGGCTACACCTTC. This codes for CATSRALGNYGYTF.

The chain's CDR3 is CSVATGGGEKLFF. The CDR3 region has the DNA TGCAGCGTTGCCACAGGGGGCGGGGAAAAACTGTTTTTT. This sequence joins TRBV29-1 and TRBJ1-4; the match to TRBD1 covers 9 bases. J lost 8 bases, V lost 4 bases, and 5 bases had no gene match. Germline values: CDR1 SQVTM, CDR2 ANQGSEA. This CDR3 region has 13 residues. Full variable domain (missing parts from reference TRBV29-1 and TRBJ1-4): SAVISQKPSRDICQRGTSLTIQCQVDSQVTMMFWYRQQPGQSLTLIATANQGSEATYESGFVIDKFPISRPNLTFSTLTVSNMSPEDSSIYLCSVATGGGEKLFFGSGTQLSVL.

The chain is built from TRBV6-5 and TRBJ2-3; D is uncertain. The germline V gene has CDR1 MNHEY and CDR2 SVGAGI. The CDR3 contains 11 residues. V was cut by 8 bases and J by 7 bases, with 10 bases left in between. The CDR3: CASRAVNTQYF. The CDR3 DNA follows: TGTGCCAGCCGAGCAGTGAATACGCAGTATTTT.

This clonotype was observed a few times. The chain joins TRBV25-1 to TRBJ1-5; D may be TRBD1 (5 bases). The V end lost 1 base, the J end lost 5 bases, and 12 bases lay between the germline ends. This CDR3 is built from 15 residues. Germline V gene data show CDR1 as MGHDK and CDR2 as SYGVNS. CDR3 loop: CASSESGGADQPQHF. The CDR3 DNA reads TGTGCCAGCAGTGAATCTGGTGGGGCCGATCAGCCCCAGCATTTT.

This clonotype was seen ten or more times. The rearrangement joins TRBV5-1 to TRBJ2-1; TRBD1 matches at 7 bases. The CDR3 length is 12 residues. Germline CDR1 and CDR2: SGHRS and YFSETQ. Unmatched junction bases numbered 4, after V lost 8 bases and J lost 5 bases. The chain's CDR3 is CASRDSNNEQFF. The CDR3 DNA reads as TGCGCCAGTCGGGACAGCAACAATGAGCAGTTCTTC.

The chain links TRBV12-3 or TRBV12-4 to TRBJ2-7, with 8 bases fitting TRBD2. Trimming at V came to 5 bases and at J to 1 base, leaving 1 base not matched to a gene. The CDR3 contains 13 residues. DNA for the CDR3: TGTGCCAGCAGTAAGCGGGAGTCCTACGAGCAGTACTTC. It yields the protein CASSKRESYEQYF.

The CDR3 loop is CSSGQGNEQFF. The CDR3 nucleotides read TGTTCTTCGGGACAGGGCAATGAGCAGTTCTTC. The V gene is TRBV30, the J gene TRBJ2-1; 9 nucleotides match TRBD1. This CDR3 region has 11 residues. Per the germline V gene, CDR1 is GTSNPN and CDR2 is SVGIG (reference sequence).

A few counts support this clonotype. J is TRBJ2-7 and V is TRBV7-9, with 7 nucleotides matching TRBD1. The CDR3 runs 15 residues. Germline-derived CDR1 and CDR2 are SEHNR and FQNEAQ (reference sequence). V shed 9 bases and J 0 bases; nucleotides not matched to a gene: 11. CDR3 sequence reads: CASTDQTGTSYEQYF. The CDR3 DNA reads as TGTGCCAGTACCGACCAGACAGGGACCTCCTACGAGCAGTACTTC.

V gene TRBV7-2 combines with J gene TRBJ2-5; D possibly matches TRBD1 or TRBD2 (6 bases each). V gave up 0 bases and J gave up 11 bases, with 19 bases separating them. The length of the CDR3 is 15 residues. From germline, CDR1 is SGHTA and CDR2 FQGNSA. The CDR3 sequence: CASSLAPKGGNEQYF. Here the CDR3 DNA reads TGTGCCAGCAGCTTAGCCCCCAAGGGGGGCAATGAGCAGTACTTC.

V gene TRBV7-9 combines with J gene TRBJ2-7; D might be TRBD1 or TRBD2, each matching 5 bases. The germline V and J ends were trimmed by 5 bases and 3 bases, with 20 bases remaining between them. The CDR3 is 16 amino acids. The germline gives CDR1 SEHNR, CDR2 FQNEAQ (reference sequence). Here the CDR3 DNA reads TGTGCCAGCAGCGCCACCCGGGACGCCAACTACTACGAGCAGTACTTC. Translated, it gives CASSATRDANYYEQYF.

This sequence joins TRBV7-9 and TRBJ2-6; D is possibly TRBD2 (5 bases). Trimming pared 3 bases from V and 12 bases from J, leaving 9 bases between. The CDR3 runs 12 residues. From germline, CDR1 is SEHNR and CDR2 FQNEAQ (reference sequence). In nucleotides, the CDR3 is TGTGCCAGCAGCTTCGGGGATTTCGTCCTGACTTTC. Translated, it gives CASSFGDFVLTF.

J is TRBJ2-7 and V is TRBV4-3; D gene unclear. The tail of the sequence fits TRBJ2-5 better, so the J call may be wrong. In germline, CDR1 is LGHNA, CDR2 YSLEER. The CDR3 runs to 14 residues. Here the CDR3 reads CASSQGVMVETQYF. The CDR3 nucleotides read TGCGCCAGCAGCCAAGGGGTGATGGTCGAGACCCAGTACTTC.

Here the CDR3 DNA reads TGTGCCAGCAGCCCCGGACAGGGTTACTTGGCTTACGAGCAGTACTTC. Protein: CASSPGQGYLAYEQYF. The chain combines TRBV7-9 with TRBJ2-4; the match to TRBD1 covers 8 bases. The end of the DNA is better explained by TRBJ2-7, so the J call may be wrong. This CDR3 region has 16 residues. From germline, CDR1 is SEHNR and CDR2 FQNEAQ (reference sequence).

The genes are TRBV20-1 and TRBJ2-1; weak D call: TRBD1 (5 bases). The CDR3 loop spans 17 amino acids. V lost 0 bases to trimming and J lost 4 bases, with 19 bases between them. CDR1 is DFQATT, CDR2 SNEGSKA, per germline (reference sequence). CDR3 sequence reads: CSARDLRGSLGYNEQFF. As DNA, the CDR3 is TGCAGTGCTAGAGATTTAAGGGGCTCACTGGGGTACAATGAGCAGTTCTTC.

The CDR3 DNA is TGCAGCGTTGAACTTCCGAAGGACAGGACCACAGATACGCAGTATTTT. Residues: CSVELPKDRTTDTQYF. The chain employs TRBV29-1 and TRBJ2-3; 7 nucleotides match TRBD1. This CDR3 is 16 amino acids long. The trim removed 2 bases at V and 2 bases at J, leaving 10 bases unmatched. The germline CDR1 and CDR2 sequences are SQVTM and ANQGSEA.